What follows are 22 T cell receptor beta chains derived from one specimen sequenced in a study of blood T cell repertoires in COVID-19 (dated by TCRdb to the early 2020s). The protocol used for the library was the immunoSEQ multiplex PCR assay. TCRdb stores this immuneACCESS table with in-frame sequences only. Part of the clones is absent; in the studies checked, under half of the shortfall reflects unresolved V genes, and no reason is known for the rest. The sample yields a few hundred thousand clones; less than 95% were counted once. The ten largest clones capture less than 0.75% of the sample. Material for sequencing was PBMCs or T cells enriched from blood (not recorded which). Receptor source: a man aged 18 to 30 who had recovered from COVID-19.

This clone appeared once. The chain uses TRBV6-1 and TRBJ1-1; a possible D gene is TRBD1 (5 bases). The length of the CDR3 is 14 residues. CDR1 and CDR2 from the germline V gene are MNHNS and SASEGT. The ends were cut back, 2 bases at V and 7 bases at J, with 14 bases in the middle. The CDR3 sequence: CASSENRQPLEAFF. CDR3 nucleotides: TGTGCCAGCAGTGAAAACAGACAGCCCCTTGAAGCTTTCTTT.

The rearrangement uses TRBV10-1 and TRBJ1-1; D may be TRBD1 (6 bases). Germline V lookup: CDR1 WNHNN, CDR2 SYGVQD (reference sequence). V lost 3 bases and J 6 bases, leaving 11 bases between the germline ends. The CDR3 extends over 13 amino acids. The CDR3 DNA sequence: TGCGCCAGCAGTGACCAGGGGCCCCCTGAAGCTTTCTTT. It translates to CASSDQGPPEAFF.

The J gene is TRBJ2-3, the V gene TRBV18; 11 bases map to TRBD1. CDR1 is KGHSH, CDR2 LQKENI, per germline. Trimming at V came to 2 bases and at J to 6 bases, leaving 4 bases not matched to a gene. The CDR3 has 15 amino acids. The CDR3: CASSPRTGGADTQYF. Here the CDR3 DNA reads TGTGCCAGCTCACCAAGGACAGGGGGCGCGGATACGCAGTATTTT.

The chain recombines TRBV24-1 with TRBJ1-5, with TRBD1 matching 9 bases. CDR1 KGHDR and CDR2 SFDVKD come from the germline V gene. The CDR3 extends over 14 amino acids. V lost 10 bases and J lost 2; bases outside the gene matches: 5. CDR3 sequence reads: CATPTGGGNQPQHF. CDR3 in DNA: TGTGCCACTCCGACAGGGGGGGGCAATCAGCCCCAGCATTTT.

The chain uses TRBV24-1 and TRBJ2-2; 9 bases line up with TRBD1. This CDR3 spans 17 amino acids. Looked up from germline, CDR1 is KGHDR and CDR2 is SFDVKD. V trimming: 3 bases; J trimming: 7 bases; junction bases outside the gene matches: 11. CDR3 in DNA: TGTGCCACCAGTGATAGTACGGGACAGGGTTACATCGGGGAGCTGTTTTTT. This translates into CATSDSTGQGYIGELFF.

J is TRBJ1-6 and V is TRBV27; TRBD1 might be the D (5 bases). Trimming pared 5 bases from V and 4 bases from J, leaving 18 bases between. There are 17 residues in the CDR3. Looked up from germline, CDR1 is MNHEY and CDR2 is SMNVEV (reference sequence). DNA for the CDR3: TGTGCCAGCAGTGCAGGGCTTGGGGCTGGTTATAATTCACCCCTCCACTTT. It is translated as CASSAGLGAGYNSPLHF.

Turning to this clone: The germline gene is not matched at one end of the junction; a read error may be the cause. The CDR3, as DNA: TGTGCCTGGAGTGTACGGGAGGGGGATACTCAGTATTTT. Its translation is CAWSVREGDTQYF. J is TRBJ2-3 and V is TRBV30; 8 positions agree with TRBD2. This CDR3 comprises 13 residues. Germline V gene sequence: CDR1 GTSNPN, CDR2 SVGIG (reference sequence).

The CDR3 region is CASSSPGLLNYGYTF. CDR3 nucleotides: TGTGCCAGCAGCTCCCCGGGACTGCTTAACTATGGCTACACCTTC. V gene TRBV7-9 combines with J gene TRBJ1-2; the D gene is possibly TRBD1 (5 bases). Germline V gene sequence: CDR1 SEHNR, CDR2 FQNEAQ (reference sequence). Trimming stripped 4 bases from V and 1 base from J, with 13 bases between. The CDR3 loop spans 15 amino acids.

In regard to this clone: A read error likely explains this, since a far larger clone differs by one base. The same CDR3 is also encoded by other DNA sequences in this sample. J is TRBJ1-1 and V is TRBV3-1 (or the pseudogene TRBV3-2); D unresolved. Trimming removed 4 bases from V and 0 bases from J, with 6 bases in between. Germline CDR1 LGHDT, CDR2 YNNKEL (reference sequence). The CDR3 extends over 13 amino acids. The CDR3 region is CASSLGMNTEAFF. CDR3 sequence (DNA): TGTGCCAGCAGCCTCGGGATGAACACTGAAGCTTTCTTT.

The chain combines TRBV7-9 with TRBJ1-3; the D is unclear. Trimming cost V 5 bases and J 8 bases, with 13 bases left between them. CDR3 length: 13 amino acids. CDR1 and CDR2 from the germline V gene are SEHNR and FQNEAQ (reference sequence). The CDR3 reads CASSASGTDTIYF. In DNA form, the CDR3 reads TGTGCCAGCAGCGCCTCAGGTACGGACACCATATATTTT. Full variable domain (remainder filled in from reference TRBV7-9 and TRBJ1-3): DTGVSQNPRHKITKRGQNVTFRCDPISEHNRLYWYRQTLGQGPEFLTYFQNEAQLEKSRLLSDRFSAERPKGSFSTLEIQRTEQGDSAMYLCASSASGTDTIYFGEGSWLTVV.

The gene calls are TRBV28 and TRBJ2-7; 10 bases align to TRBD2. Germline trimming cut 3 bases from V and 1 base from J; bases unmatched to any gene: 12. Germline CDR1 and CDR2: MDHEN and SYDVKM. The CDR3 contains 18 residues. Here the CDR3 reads CASSFHLVVAGGSYEQYF. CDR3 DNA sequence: TGTGCCAGCAGTTTCCATCTGGTCGTAGCGGGAGGATCCTACGAGCAGTACTTC.

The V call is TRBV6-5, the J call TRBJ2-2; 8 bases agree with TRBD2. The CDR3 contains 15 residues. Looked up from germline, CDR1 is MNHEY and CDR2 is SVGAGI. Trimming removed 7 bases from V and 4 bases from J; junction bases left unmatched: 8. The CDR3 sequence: CASTTGGARTGELFF. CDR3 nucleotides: TGTGCCAGCACGACGGGAGGGGCGCGCACCGGGGAGCTGTTTTTT.

CDR3 nucleotides: TGTGCCACCGTACAGGGCACTGAAGCTTTCTTT. Its protein is CATVQGTEAFF. The V and J genes are TRBV10-3 and TRBJ1-1; a weak D match, TRBD1 (6 bases). The V and J ends lost 10 bases and 4 bases respectively, with 10 bases between them. The CDR3 has 11 amino acids. Germline V gene sequence: CDR1 ENHRY, CDR2 SYGVKD.

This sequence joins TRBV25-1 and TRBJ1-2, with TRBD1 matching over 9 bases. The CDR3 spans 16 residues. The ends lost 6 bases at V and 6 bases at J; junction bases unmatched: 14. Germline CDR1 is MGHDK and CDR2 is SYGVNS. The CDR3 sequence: CASRDTRGTGRHGYTF. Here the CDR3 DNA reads TGTGCCAGCAGGGATACGCGAGGGACAGGGCGTCATGGCTACACCTTC.

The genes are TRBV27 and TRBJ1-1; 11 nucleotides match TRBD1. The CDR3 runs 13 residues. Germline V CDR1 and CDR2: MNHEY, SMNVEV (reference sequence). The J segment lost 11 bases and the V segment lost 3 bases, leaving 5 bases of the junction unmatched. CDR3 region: CASSFSRTGGAFF. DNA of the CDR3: TGTGCCAGCAGTTTCTCCCGGACAGGGGGCGCTTTCTTT.

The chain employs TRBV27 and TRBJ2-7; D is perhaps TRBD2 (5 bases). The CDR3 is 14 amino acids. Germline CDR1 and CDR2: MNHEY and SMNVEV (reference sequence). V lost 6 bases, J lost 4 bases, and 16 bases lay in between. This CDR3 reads CASSGSRGIYEQYF. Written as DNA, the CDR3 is TGTGCCAGCAGCGGGTCCCGAGGGATTTACGAGCAGTACTTC.

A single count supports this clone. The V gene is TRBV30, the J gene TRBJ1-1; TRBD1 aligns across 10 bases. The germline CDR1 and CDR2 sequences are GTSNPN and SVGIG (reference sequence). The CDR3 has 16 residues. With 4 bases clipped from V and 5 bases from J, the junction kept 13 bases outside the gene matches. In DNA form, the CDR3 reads TGTGCCTGGAACACCGGGACAGGGGTATCGAGAACTGAAGCTTTCTTT. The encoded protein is CAWNTGTGVSRTEAFF.

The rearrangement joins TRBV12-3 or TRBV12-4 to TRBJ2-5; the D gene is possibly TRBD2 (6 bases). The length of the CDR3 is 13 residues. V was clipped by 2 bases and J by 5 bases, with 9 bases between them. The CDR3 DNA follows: TGTGCCAGCAGTTTATTTGGGAGGGAGACCCAGTACTTC. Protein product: CASSLFGRETQYF.

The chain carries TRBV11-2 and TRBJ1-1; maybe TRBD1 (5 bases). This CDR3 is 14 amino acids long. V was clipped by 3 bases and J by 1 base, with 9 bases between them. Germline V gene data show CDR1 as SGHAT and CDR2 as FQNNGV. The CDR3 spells CASSLSGPNTEAFF. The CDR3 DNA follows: TGTGCCAGCAGCTTGTCAGGGCCGAACACTGAAGCTTTCTTT.

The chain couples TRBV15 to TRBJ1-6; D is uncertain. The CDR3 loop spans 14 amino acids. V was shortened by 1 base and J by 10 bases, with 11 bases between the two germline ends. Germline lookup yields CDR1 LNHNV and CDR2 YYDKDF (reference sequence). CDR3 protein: CATSRVAGLSPLHF. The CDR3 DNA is TGTGCCACCAGCAGAGTTGCGGGGTTGTCACCCCTCCACTTT.

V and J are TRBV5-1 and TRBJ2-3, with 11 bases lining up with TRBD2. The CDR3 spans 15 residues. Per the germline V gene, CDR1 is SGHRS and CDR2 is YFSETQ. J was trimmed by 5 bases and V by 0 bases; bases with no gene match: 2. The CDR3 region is CASSLAGTSGDTQYF. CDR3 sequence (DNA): TGCGCCAGCAGCTTGGCCGGGACTAGCGGAGATACGCAGTATTTT.

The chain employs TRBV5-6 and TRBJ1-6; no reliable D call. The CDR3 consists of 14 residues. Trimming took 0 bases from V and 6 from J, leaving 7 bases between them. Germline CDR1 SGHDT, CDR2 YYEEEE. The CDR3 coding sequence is TGTGCCAGCAGCTTGGAGGGAGGTAATTCACCCCTCCACTTT. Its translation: CASSLEGGNSPLHF.